Sequencing of this T cell receptor beta chain was carried out in a study of vaccination and CD4 T cells after COVID-19. Cultured CD4+ T cell DNA was sequenced using the Oncomine TCR Beta short-read assay. TCRdb analysed the PCR reads with MiXCR anew, one entry per CDR3 protein. The table records 10,000 or so distinct CDR3 sequences, 66% of them present only once. Indicated treatment: roughly ten-day PBMC culture with coronavirus spike peptide pools or control peptides (ViraFEST assay). This clonotype has just one count. The antigen is not known. The sequence was obtained from a human donor who had recovered from COVID-19. Sequencing used CD4+ T cells from blood, cultured in vitro.

Written as DNA, the CDR3 is TGTGCCAGTAGTATCCCGGGGGCCAGCAATGAGCAGTTCTTC. It encodes CASSIPGASNEQFF. The J gene is TRBJ2-1, the V gene TRBV19; TRBD1 or TRBD2 may be the D gene (6 bases each). The CDR3 spans 14 residues. V lost 3 bases to trimming and J lost 6 bases, with 12 bases between them. CDR1 LNHDA and CDR2 SQIVND come from the germline V gene (reference sequence).